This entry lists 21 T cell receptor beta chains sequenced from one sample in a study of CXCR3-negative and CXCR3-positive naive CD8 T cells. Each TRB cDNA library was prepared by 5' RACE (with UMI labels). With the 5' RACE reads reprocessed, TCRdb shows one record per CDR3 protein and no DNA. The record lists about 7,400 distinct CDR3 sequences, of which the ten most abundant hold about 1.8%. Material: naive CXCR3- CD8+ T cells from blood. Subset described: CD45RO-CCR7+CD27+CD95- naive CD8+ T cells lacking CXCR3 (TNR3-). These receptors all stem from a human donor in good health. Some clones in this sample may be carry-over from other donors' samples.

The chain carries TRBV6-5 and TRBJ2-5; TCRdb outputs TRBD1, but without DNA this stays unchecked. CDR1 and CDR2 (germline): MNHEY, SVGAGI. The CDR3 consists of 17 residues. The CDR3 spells CASSYTTGPDAQETQYF.

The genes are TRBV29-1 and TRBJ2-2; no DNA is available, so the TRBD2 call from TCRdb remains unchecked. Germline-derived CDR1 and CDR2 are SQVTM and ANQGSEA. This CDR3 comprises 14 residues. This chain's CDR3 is CSVKSGPYTGELFF.

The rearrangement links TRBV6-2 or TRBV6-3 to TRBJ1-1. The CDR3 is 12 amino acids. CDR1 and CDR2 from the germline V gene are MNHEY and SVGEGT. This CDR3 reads CASRFSGTEAFF.

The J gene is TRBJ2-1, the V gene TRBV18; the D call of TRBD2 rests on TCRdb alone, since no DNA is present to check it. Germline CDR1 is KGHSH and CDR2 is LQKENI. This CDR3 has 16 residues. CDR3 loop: CASSPEWTSGYNEQFF.

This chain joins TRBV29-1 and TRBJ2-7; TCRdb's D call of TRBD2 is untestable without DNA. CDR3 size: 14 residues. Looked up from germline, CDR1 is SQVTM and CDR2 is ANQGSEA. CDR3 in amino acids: CSAVTRASDYEQYF.

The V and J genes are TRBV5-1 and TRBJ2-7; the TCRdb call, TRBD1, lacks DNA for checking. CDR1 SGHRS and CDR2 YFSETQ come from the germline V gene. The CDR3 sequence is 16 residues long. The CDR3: CASSLGNGVPFDEQYF.

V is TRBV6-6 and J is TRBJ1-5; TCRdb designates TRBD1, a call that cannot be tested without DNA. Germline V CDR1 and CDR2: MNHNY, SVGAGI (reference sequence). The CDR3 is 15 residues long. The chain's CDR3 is CASSYPDRGNQPQHF.

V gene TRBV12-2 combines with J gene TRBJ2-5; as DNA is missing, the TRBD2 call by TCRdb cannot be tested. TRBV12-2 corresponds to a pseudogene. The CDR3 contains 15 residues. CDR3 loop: CASRSGLAGQETQYF.

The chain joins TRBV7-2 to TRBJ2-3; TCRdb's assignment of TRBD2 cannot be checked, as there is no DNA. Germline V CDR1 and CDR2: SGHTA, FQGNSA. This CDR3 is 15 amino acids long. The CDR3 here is CASSIIAGAADTQYF.

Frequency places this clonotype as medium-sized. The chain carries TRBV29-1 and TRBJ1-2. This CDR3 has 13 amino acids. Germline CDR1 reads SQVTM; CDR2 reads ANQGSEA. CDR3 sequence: CSASTESNYGYTF.

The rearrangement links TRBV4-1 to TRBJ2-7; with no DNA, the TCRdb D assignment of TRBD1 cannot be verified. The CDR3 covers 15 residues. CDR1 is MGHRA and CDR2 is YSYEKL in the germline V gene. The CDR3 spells CASSQETGAGYEQYF.

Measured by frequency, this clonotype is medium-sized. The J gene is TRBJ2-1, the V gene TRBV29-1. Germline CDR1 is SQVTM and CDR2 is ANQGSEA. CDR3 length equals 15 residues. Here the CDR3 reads CSVEGHLSSYNEQFF.

CDR3 residues: CASSAYREGQETQYF. This chain connects TRBV13 to TRBJ2-5; TCRdb selects TRBD2, and the lack of DNA leaves this call unchecked. This CDR3 contains 15 residues. Germline V gene sequence: CDR1 PRHDT, CDR2 FYEKMQ (reference sequence).

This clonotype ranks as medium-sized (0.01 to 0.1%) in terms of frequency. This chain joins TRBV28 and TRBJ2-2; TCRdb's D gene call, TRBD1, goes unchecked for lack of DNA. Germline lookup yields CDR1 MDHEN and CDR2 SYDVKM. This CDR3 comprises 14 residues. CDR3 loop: CASSFQGHTGELFF.

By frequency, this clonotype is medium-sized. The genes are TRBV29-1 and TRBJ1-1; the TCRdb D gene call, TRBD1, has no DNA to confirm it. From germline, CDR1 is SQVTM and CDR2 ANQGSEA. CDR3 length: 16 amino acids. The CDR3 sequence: CSVEDWGLSMNTEAFF.

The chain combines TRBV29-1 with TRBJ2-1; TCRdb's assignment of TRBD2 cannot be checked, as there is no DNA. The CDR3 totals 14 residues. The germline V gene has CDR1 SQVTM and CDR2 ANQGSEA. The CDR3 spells CSVEERVQSTEQFF.

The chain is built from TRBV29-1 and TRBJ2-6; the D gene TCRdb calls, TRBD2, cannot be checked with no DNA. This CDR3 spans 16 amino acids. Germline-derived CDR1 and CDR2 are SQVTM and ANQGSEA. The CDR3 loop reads CSVGGMPSSVANVLTF.

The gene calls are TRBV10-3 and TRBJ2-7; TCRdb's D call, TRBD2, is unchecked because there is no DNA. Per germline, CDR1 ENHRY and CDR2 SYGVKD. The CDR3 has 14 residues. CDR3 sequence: CAISDGGPTYEQYF.

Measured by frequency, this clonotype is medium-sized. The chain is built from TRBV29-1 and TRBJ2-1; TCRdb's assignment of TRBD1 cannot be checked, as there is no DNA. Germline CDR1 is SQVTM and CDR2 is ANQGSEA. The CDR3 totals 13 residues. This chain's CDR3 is CSVLRQGANEQFF.

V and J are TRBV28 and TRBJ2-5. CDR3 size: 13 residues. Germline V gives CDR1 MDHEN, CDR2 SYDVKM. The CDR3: CASRSTVQETQYF.

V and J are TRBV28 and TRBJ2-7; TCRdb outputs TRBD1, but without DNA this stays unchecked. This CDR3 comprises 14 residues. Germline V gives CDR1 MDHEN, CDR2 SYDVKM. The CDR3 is CASSLGRLSYEQYF.